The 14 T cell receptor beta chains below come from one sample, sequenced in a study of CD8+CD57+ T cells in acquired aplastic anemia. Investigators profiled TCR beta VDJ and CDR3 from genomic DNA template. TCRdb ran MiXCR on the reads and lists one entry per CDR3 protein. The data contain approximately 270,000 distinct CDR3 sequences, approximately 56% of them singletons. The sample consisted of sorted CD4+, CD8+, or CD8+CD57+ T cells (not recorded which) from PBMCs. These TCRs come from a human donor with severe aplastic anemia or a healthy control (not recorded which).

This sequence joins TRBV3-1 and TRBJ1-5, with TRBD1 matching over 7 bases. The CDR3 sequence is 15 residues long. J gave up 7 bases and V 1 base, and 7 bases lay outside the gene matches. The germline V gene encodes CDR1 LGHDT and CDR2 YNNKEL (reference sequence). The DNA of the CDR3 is TGTGCCAGCAGCCAAGGGTCAGGGGGAGAACAGCCCCAGCATTTT. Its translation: CASSQGSGGEQPQHF.

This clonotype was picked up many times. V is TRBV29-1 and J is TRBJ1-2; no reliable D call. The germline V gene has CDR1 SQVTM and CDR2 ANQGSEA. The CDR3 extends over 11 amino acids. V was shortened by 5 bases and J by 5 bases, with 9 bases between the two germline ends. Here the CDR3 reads CSVMAGYGYTF. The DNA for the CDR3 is TGCAGCGTTATGGCCGGATATGGCTACACCTTC. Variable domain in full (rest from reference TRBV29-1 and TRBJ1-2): SAVISQKPSRDICQRGTSLTIQCQVDSQVTMMFWYRQQPGQSLTLIATANQGSEATYESGFVIDKFPISRPNLTFSTLTVSNMSPEDSSIYLCSVMAGYGYTFGSGTRLTVV.

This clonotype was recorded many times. The CDR3 spells CSARDPGQMGEKLFF. CDR3 DNA: TGCAGTGCTAGAGATCCAGGGCAGATGGGTGAAAAACTGTTTTTT. J is TRBJ1-4 and V is TRBV20-1; D is perhaps TRBD1 (5 bases). Germline CDR1 DFQATT, CDR2 SNEGSKA (reference sequence). This CDR3 is built from 15 residues. V lost 0 bases to trimming and J lost 7 bases, with 15 bases between them.

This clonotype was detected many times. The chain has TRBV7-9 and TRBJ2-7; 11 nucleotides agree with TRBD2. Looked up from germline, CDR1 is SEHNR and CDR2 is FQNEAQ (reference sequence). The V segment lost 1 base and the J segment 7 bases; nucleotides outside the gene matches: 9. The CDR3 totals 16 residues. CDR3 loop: CASSLGGSGGAREQYF. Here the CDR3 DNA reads TGTGCCAGCAGCTTAGGGGGTAGCGGGGGGGCCAGGGAGCAGTACTTC.

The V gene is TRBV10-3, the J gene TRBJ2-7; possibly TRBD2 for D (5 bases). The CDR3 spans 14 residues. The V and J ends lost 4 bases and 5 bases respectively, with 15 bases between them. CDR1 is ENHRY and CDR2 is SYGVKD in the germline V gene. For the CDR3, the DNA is TGTGCCATCAGTGCGGATCTAGCAGGAGACGAGCAGTACTTC. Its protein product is CAISADLAGDEQYF.

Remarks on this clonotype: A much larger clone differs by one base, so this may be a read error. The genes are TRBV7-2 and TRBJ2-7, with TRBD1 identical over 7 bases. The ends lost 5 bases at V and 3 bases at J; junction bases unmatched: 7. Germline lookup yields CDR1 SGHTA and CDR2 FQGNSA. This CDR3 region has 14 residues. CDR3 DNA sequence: TGTGCCAGCAGCATCAACAGGGGTGGCTACGAGCAGTACTTC. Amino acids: CASSINRGGYEQYF.

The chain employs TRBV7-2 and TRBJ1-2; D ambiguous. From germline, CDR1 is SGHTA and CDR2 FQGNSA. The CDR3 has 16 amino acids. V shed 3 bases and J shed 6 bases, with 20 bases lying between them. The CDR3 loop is CASSFSIQGPGHGYTF. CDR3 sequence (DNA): TGTGCCAGCAGCTTCAGCATTCAAGGACCGGGCCATGGCTACACCTTC. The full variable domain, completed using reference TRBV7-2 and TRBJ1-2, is GAGVSQSPSNKVTEKGKDVELRCDPISGHTALYWYRQSLGQGLEFLIYFQGNSAPDKSGLPSDRFSAERTGGSVSTLTIQRTQQEDSAVYLCASSFSIQGPGHGYTFGSGTRLTVV.

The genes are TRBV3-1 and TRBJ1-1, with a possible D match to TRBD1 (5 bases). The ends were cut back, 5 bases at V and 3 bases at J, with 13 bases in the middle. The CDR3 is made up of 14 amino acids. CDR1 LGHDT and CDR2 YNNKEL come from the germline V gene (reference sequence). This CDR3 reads CASSSVGGDTEAFF. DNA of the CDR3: TGTGCCAGCAGCTCTGTCGGGGGGGACACTGAAGCTTTCTTT.

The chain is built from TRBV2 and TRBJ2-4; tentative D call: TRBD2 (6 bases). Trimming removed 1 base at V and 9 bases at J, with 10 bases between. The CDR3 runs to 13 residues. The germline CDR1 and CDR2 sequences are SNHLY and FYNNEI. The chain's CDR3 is CASSEEVEGIQYF. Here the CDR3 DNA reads TGTGCCAGCAGTGAAGAAGTGGAGGGCATTCAGTACTTC.

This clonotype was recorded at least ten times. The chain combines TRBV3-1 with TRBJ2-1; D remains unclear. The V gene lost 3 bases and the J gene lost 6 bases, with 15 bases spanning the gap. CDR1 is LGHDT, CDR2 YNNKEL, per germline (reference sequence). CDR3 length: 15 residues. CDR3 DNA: TGTGCCAGCAGCCACACTCCGACGCAGGTCAATGAGCAGTTCTTC. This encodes CASSHTPTQVNEQFF.

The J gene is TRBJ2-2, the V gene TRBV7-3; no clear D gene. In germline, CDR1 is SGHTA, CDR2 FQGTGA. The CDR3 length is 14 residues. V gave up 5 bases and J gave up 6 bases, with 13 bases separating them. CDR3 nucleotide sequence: TGTGCCAGCAGCCCGACGACCCTTTCCGGGGAGCTGTTTTTT. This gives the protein CASSPTTLSGELFF. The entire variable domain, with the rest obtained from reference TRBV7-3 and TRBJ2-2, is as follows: GAGVSQTPSNKVTEKGKYVELRCDPISGHTALYWYRQSLGQGPEFLIYFQGTGAADDSGLPNDRFFAVRPEGSVSTLKIQRTERGDSAVYLCASSPTTLSGELFFGEGSRLTVL.

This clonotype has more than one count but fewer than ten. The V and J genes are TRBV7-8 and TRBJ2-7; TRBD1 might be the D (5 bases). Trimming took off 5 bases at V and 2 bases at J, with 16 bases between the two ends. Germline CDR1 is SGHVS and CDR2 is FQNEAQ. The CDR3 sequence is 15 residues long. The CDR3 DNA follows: TGTGCCAGCAGCCAACAATCGGCAGGGCCCTACGAGCAGTACTTC. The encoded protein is CASSQQSAGPYEQYF.

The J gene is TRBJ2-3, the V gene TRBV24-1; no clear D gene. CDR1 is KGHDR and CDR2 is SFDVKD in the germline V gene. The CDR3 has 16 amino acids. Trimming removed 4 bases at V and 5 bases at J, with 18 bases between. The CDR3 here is CATSDYDEMGKDTQYF. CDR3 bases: TGTGCCACCAGTGACTATGATGAAATGGGAAAAGATACGCAGTATTTT.

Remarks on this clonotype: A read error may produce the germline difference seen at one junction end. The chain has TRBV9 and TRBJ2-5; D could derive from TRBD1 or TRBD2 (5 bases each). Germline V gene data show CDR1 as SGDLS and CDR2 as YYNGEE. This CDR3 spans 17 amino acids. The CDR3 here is CTSSVGVGQGLGETPYF. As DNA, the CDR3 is TGTACCAGCAGCGTAGGGGTCGGCCAGGGCTTGGGGGAGACCCCGTACTTC.